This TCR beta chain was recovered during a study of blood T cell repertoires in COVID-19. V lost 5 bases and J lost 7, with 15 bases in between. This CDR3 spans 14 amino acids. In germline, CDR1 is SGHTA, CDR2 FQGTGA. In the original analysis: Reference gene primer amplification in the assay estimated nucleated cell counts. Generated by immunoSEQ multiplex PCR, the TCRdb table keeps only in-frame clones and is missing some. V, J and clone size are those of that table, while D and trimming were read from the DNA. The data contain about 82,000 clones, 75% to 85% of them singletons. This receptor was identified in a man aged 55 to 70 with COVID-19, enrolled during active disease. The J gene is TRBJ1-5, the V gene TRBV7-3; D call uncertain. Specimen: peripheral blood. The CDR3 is CASSLGGGGQPQHF. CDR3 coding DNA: TGTGCCAGCAGCCTTGGCGGAGGCGGGCAGCCCCAGCATTTT.